This TCR beta chain comes out of a study of T cells in Graves' hyperthyroidism and ophthalmopathy. Subjects with ophthalmopathy showed a Clinical Activity Score no lower than 3, a NOSPECS grade no lower than 4, and a duration shorter than 3 months. This clonotype was found a few times. Amplification yielded TCR beta CDR3 regions, with RNA transcripts as the source. An initial round of RT-PCR targeting the TCR CDR3 relied on the HTBI primer set. TCRdb processed the multiplex PCR reads anew with MiXCR; each CDR3 protein has one entry. The sample consists of about 640,000 distinct CDR3 sequences, around 15% of them appearing once. Sample: blood. The clonotype was recovered from a woman aged 45 to 65 with Graves' ophthalmopathy.

The CDR3 DNA reads as TGTGCTAGTGGTTTGTACAGTCAGCCCCAGCATTTT. Its translation: CASGLYSQPQHF. The chain uses TRBV12-5 and TRBJ1-5; no definite D call. The CDR3 is 12 amino acids. Germline CDR1 reads LGHNT; CDR2 reads FRNRAP. V lost 2 bases, J lost 6 bases, and 5 bases lay in between.